The clone carrying this T cell receptor (beta chain) was found many times. The data were taken from a study of T cells in Graves' hyperthyroidism and ophthalmopathy. Diagnosis of hyperthyroidism was new in patients aged 18 to 65, and its duration was under 2 months. Clinical symptoms, serum thyroxine, TRAb, thyroid ultrasound and orbital computed tomography established diagnosis. TCR beta CDR3 sequences were amplified from RNA transcripts. Primed by the HTBI set, a first-round RT-PCR was run on the TCR CDR3. MiXCR, run by TCRdb on the multiplex PCR reads, gives a single entry per CDR3 protein. This table holds a few hundred thousand distinct CDR3 sequences, approximately 14% found once. This CDR3 contains 13 residues. The V end lost 4 bases, the J end lost 1 base, and 8 bases lay between the germline ends. The V gene's germline CDR1 is SGHRS and CDR2 YFSETQ.

Sequencing used blood. This clonotype was sampled from a woman between 40 and 55 years old with Graves' hyperthyroidism that later progressed to Graves' ophthalmopathy. The chain carries TRBV5-1 and TRBJ1-1; no firm D call. The CDR3 here is CASSTDTNTEAFF. The CDR3, as DNA: TGCGCCAGCAGCACCGACACGAACACTGAAGCTTTCTTT.